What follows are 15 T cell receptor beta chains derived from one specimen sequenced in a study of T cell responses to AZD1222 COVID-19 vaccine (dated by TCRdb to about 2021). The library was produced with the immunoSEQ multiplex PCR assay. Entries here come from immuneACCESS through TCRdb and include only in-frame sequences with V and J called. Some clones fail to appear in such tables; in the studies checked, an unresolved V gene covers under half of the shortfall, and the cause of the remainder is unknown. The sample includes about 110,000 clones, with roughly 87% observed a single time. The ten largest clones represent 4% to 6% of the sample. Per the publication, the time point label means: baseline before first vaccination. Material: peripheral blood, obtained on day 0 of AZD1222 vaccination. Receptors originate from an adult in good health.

This CDR3 is CASSSLQGYNSPLHF. The CDR3 nucleotides read TGTGCCAGCAGCTCACTACAGGGGTATAATTCACCCCTCCACTTT. This chain joins TRBV7-2 and TRBJ1-6, with 7 bases that match TRBD1. The length of the CDR3 is 15 residues. V gave up 4 bases and J gave up 4 bases; unmatched junction bases: 4. CDR1 and CDR2 (germline): SGHTA, FQGNSA.

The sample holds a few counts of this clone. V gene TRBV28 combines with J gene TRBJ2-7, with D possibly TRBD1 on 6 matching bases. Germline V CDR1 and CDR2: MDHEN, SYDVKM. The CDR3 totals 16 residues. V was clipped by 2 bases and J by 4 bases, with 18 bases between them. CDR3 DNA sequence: TGTGCCAGCAGTTTAGGTGGCAAGGACAGTACTTACGAGCAGTACTTC. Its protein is CASSLGGKDSTYEQYF.

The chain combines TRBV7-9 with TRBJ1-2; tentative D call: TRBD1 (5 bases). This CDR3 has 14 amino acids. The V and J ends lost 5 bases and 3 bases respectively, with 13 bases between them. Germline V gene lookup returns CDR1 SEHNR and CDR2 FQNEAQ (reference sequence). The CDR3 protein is CASSPPGLHYGYTF. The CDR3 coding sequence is TGTGCCAGCAGCCCTCCGGGACTCCACTATGGCTACACCTTC.

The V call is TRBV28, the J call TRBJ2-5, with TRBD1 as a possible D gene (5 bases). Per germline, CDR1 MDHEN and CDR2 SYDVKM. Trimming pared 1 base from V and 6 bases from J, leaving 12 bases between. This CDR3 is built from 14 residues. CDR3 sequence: CASSLLGPRQTQYF. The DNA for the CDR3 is TGTGCCAGCAGTTTATTGGGGCCCCGTCAGACCCAGTACTTC.

DNA for the CDR3: TGTGCCAGCAGCTTATTAGAATACTATGGCTACACCTTC. It encodes CASSLLEYYGYTF. The rearrangement uses TRBV5-4 and TRBJ1-2; D not certain. V lost 2 bases and J 3 bases, leaving 8 bases between the germline ends. The germline gives CDR1 SGHNT, CDR2 YYREEE (reference sequence). The CDR3 is 13 residues long. The complete variable domain, with remaining parts taken from reference TRBV5-4 and TRBJ1-2, reads ETGVTQSPTHLIKTRGQQVTLRCSSQSGHNTVSWYQQALGQGPQFIFQYYREEENGRGNFPPRFSGLQFPNYSSELNVNALELDDSALYLCASSLLEYYGYTFGSGTRLTVV.

The CDR3 region is CASSIQGKEETQYF. Here the CDR3 DNA reads TGTGCCAGCAGCATACAGGGGAAAGAAGAGACCCAGTACTTC. The V and J genes are TRBV5-4 and TRBJ2-5; TRBD1 matches 7 bases. This CDR3 region has 14 residues. From germline, CDR1 is SGHNT and CDR2 YYREEE (reference sequence). The junction had 6 bases not matched to a gene; V was cut back by 4 bases and J by 3 bases.

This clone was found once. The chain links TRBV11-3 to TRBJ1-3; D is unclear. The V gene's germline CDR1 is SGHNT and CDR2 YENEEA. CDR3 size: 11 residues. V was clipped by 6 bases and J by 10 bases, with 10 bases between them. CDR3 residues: CASRDALTIYF. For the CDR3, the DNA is TGTGCCAGCAGGGATGCGCTGACCATATATTTT.

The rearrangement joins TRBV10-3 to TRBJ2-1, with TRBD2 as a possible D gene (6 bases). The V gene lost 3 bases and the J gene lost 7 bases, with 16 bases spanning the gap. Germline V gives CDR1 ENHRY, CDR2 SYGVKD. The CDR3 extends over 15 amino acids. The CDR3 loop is CAISDSGEGVNEQFF. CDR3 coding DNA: TGTGCCATCAGTGATTCGGGGGAAGGAGTGAATGAGCAGTTCTTC.

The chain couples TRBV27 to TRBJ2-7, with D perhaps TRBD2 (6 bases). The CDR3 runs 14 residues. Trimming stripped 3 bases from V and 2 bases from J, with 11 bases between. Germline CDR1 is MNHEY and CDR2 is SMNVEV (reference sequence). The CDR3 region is CASSFQRATYEQYF. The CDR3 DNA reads TGTGCCAGCAGTTTTCAGCGGGCCACCTACGAGCAGTACTTC.

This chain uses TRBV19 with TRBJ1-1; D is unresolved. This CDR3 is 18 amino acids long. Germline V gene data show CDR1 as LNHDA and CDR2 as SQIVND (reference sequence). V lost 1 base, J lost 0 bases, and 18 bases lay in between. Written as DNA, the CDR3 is TGTGCCAGTAGTATAGTCCCAGGCCTAAGAACCATGAACACTGAAGCTTTCTTT. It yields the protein CASSIVPGLRTMNTEAFF.

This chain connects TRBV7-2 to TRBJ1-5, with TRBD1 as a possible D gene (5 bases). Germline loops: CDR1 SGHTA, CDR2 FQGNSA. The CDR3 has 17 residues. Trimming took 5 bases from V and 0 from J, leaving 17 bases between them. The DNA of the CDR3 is TGTGCCAGCAGCAAAAGGGATGGGGGTTATAGCAATCAGCCCCAGCATTTT. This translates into CASSKRDGGYSNQPQHF.

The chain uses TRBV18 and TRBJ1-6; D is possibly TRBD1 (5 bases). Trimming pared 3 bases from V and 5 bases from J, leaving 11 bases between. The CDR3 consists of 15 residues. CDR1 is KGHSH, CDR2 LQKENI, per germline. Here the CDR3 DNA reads TGTGCCAGCTCACCCGGGACGGATAATAATTCACCCCTCCACTTT. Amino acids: CASSPGTDNNSPLHF.

The CDR3 DNA reads as TGCACCAGCAGCCAGGCCCTGGACGGGGGGCCAAACATTCAGTACTTC. Translation gives CTSSQALDGGPNIQYF. This sequence joins TRBV1 and TRBJ2-4; TRBD2 reflects the table's D call only, with no check against the DNA. TRBV1 counts as a pseudogene. The CDR3 has 16 amino acids.

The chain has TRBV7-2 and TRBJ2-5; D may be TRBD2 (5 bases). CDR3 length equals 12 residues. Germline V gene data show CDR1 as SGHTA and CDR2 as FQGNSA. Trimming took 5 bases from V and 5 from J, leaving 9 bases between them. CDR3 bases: TGTGCCAGCAGCCCCACGGGGGAGACCCAGTACTTC. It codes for CASSPTGETQYF.

The CDR3 loop reads CASSLQSGNTIYF. The CDR3 region has the DNA TGTGCCAGCAGCCTCCAGTCTGGAAACACCATATATTTT. The chain links TRBV3-1 (or the pseudogene TRBV3-2) to TRBJ1-3; no reliable D call. CDR3 size: 13 residues. The germline V gene encodes CDR1 LGHDT and CDR2 YNNKEL (reference sequence). Between the trimmed V and J ends, which lost 4 bases and 1 base, there was a span of 5 bases.